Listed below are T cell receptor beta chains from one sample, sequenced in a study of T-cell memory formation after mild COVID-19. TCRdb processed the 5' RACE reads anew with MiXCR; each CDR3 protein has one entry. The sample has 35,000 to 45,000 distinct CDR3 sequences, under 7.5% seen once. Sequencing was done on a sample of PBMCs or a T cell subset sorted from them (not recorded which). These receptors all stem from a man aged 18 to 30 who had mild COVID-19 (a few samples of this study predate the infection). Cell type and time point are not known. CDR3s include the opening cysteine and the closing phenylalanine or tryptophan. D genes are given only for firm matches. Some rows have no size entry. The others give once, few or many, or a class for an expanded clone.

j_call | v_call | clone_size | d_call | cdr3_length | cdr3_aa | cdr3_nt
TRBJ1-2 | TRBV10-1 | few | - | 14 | CASSESTDGYGYTF | TGCGCCAGCAGTGAGTCGACAGACGGCTATGGCTACACCTTC
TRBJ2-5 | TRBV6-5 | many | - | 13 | CASSYSGEETQYF | TGTGCCAGCAGTTACTCGGGAGAAGAGACCCAGTACTTC
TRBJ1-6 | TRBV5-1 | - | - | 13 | CASSGTGDSPLHF | TGCGCCAGCAGCGGAACAGGAGATTCACCCCTCCACTTT
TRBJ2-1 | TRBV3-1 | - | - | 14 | CASSQEGFGHEQFF | TGTGCCAGCAGCCAAGAGGGCTTCGGGCATGAGCAGTTCTTC
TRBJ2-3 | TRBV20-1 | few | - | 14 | CSGGLGVEADTQYF | TGCAGTGGGGGGTTGGGGGTGGAGGCAGATACGCAGTATTTT
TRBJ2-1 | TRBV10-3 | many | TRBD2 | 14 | CAIRASGGANEQFF | TGTGCCATCAGGGCTAGCGGGGGGGCCAATGAGCAGTTCTTC
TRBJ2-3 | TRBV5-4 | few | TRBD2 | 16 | CASSLAKRGDTDTQYF | TGTGCCAGCAGCTTGGCCAAACGGGGGGACACAGATACGCAGTATTTT
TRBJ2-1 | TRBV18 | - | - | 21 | CASSPPPRAGELSLGYNEQFF | TGTGCCAGCTCACCGCCACCCCGGGCAGGGGAGTTATCCTTGGGTTACAATGAGCAGTTCTTC
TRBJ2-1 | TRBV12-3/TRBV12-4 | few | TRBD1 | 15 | CASSLTGGARNEQFF | TGTGCCAGCAGTTTAACAGGGGGCGCGAGGAATGAGCAGTTCTTC
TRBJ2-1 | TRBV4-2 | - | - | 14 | CASSQETRGNEQFF | TGTGCCAGCAGCCAGGAGACTAGAGGCAATGAGCAGTTCTTC
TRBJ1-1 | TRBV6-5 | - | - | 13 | CASRRDGNTEAFF | TGTGCCAGCAGAAGGGATGGGAACACTGAAGCTTTCTTT
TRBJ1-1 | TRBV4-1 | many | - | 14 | CASSQGLLNTEAFF | TGCGCCAGCAGCCAAGGACTTCTGAACACTGAAGCTTTCTTT
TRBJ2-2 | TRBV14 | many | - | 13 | CASSQDWAGELFF | TGTGCCAGCAGCCAAGATTGGGCCGGGGAGCTGTTTTTT
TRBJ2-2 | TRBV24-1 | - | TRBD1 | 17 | CATSDSPGTGTTGELFF | TGTGCCACCAGTGATTCCCCCGGGACAGGGACCACCGGGGAGCTGTTTTTT
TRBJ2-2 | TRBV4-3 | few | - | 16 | CASSPGVGGNTGELFF | TGCGCCAGCAGCCCGGGTGTCGGGGGCAACACCGGGGAGCTGTTTTTT
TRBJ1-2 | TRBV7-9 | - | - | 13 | CASSLSDRYGYTF | TGTGCCAGCAGCTTATCGGACAGATATGGCTACACCTTC
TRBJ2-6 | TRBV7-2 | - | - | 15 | CASSSYRVGANVLTF | TGTGCCAGCAGCTCCTACAGGGTTGGGGCCAACGTCCTGACTTTC
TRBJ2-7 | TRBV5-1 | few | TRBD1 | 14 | CASSSTGGRYEQYF | TGCGCCAGCAGCTCTACAGGGGGCAGGTACGAGCAGTACTTC
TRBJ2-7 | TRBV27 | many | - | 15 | CASSLAGASSYEQYF | TGTGCCAGCAGTTTAGCCGGGGCGAGCTCCTACGAGCAGTACTTC
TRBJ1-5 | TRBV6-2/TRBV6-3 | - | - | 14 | CASSVRGSNQPQHF | TGTGCCAGCAGCGTGAGGGGATCCAATCAGCCCCAGCATTTT
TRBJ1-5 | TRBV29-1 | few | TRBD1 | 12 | CSVGTEDQPQHF | TGCAGCGTGGGGACAGAAGATCAGCCCCAGCATTTT
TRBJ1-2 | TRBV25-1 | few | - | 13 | CATATGLLGGYTF | TGTGCCACCGCGACGGGCCTTCTGGGTGGCTACACCTTC
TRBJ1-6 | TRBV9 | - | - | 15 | CASSVGGQGYSPLHF | TGTGCCAGCAGCGTAGGTGGTCAGGGTTATTCACCCCTCCACTTT
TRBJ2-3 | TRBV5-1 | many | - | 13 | CASRAGTTDTQYF | TGCGCCAGCAGGGCAGGGACGACAGATACGCAGTATTTT
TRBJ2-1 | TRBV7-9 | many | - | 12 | CASSLDHNEQFF | TGTGCCAGCAGCTTAGATCACAATGAGCAGTTCTTC
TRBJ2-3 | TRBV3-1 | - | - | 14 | CASNSRGSTDTQYF | TGTGCCAGCAACTCACGGGGCAGCACAGATACGCAGTATTTT
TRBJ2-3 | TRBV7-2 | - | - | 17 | CASSLNPAGASTDTQYF | TGTGCCAGCAGCTTAAACCCCGCGGGGGCGAGCACAGATACGCAGTATTTT
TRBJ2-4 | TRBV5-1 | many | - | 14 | CASSLGTGKNIQYF | TGCGCCAGCAGCTTGGGAACGGGAAAAAACATTCAGTACTTC
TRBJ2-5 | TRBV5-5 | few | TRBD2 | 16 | CASSRGLAANQETQYF | TGTGCCAGCAGCAGAGGACTAGCGGCAAACCAAGAGACCCAGTACTTC
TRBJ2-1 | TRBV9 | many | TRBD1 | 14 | CASSVRQGSGEQFF | TGTGCCAGCAGCGTGAGACAGGGTTCGGGTGAGCAGTTCTTC
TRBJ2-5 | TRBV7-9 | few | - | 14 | CASSLLSGQETQYF | TGTGCCAGCAGCCTCCTCAGCGGCCAAGAGACCCAGTACTTC
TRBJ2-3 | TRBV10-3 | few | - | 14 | CAISAERAQDTQYF | TGTGCCATCAGTGCAGAGAGGGCACAAGATACGCAGTATTTT
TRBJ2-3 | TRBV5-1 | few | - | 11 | CASSIYDTQYF | TGCGCCAGCAGCATTTATGATACGCAGTATTTT
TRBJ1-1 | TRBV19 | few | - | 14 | CASKGGGSNTEAFF | TGTGCCAGTAAAGGAGGGGGATCGAACACTGAAGCTTTCTTT
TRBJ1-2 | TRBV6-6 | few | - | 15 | CASSPPGGGNYGYTF | TGTGCCAGCAGCCCTCCGGGGGGCGGAAACTATGGCTACACCTTC
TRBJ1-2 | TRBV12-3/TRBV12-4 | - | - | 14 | CASSLRGVGGGYTF | TGTGCCAGCAGTTTGAGAGGGGTGGGTGGCGGCTACACCTTC
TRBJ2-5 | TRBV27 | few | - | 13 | CASSGLFQETQYF | TGTGCCAGCAGCGGCCTGTTCCAAGAGACCCAGTACTTC
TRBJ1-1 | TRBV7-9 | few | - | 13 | CASISLEGTEAFF | TGTGCCAGCATCTCTTTAGAGGGCACTGAAGCTTTCTTT
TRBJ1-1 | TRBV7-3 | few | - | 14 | CASSLNSGSTEAFF | TGTGCCAGCAGCTTAAATTCAGGGTCGACTGAAGCTTTCTTT
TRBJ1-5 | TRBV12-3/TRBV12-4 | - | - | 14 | CASSRRQGNQPQHF | TGTGCCAGCAGTCGGAGACAGGGCAATCAGCCCCAGCATTTT
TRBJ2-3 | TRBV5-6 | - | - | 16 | CASSLDSGGVTDTQYF | TGTGCCAGCAGCTTGGATTCTGGGGGCGTGACAGATACGCAGTATTTT
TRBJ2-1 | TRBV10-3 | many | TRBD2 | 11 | CAIAGEGEQFF | TGTGCCATCGCGGGGGAAGGTGAGCAGTTCTTC
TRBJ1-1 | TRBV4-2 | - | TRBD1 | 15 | CASSQGDRAFTEAFF | TGTGCCAGCAGCCAAGGCGACAGGGCTTTCACTGAAGCTTTCTTT
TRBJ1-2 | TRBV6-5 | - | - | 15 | CASSYMAGGGYGYTF | TGTGCCAGCAGTTATATGGCAGGCGGGGGCTATGGCTACACCTTC
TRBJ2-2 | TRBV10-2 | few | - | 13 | CASSVSGIGELFF | TGCGCCAGCAGTGTTTCGGGAATCGGGGAGCTGTTTTTT
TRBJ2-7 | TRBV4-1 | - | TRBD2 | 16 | CASSPTSGGASYEQYF | TGCGCCAGCAGCCCGACTAGCGGGGGGGCCTCATACGAGCAGTACTTC
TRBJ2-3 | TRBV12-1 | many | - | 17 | CASSTTISGSLGDTQYF | TGTGCCAGCAGCACCACGATTAGCGGGTCCCTTGGGGATACGCAGTATTTT
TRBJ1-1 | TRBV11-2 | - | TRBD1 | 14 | CASSFAQGYTEAFF | TGTGCCAGCAGCTTCGCACAGGGGTACACTGAAGCTTTCTTT
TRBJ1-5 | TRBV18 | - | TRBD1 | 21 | CASSPPIGGQGRAVSSQPQHF | TGTGCCAGCTCACCACCAATAGGCGGACAGGGACGGGCGGTATCGAGTCAGCCCCAGCATTTT
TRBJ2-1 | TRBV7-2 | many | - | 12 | CASSTQGNEQFF | TGTGCCAGCAGCACTCAGGGGAATGAGCAGTTCTTC
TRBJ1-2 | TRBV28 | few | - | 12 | CASNSGVAGYTF | TGTGCCAGCAATTCAGGGGTGGCTGGCTACACCTTC
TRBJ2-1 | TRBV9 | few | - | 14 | CASSVWDLSDEQFF | TGTGCCAGCAGCGTATGGGACTTGTCCGATGAGCAGTTCTTC
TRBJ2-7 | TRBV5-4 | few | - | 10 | CAGYSYEQYF | TGTGCCGGCTACTCCTACGAGCAGTACTTC
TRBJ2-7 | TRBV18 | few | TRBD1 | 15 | CASSRDRRSSYEQYF | TGTGCCAGCTCACGGGACAGAAGGAGCTCCTACGAGCAGTACTTC
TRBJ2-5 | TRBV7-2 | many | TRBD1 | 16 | CASSLGQGQGQETQYF | TGTGCCAGCAGCTTGGGCCAGGGACAGGGACAAGAGACCCAGTACTTC
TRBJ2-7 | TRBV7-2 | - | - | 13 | CASSTRVRYEQYF | TGTGCCAGCAGCACCCGAGTCCGGTACGAGCAGTACTTC
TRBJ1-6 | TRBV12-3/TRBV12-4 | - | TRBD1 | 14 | CASSGDSVNSPLHF | TGTGCCAGCAGTGGGGACAGCGTCAATTCACCCCTCCACTTT
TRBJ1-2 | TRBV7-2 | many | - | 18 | CASSLVTSSRRTGGGYTF | TGTGCCAGCAGCTTAGTTACTTCGTCGCGGCGAACCGGGGGGGGCTACACCTTC
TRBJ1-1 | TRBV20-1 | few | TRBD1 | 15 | CSASGGTGKNTEAFF | TGCAGTGCTAGCGGTGGGACAGGAAAAAACACTGAAGCTTTCTTT